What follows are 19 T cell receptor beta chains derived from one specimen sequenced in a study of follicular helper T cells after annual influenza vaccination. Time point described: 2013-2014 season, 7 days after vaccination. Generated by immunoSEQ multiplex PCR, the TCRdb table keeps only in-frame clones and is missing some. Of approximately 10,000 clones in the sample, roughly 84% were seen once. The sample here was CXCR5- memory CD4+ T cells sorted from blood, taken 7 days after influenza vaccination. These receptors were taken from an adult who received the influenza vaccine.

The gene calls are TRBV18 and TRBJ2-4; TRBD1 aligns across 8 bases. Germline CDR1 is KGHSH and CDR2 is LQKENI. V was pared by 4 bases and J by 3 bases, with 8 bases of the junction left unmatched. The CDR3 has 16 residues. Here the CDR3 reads CASSLHNTGGKNIQYF. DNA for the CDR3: TGTGCCAGCTCACTGCATAATACAGGGGGCAAAAACATTCAGTACTTC.

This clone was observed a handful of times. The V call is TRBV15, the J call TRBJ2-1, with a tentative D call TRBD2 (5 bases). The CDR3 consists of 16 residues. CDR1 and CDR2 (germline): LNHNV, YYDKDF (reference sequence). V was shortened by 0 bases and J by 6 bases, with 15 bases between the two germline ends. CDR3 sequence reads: CATSRDISLGSNEQFF. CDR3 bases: TGTGCCACCAGCAGAGATATATCACTAGGAAGCAATGAGCAGTTCTTC.

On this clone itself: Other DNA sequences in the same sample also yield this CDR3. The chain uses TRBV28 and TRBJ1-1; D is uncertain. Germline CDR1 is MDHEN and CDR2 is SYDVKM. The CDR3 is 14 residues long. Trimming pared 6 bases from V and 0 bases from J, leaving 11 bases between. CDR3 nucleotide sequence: TGTGCCAGCAGAAGAACGGCAGTGAACACTGAAGCTTTCTTT. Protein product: CASRRTAVNTEAFF.

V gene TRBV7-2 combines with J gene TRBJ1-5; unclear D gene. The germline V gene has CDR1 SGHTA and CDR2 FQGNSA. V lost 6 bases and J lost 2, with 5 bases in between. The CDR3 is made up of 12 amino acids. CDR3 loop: CASRLGNQPQHF. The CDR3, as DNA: TGTGCCAGCAGACTCGGCAATCAGCCCCAGCATTTT. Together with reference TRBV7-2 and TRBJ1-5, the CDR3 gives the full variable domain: GAGVSQSPSNKVTEKGKDVELRCDPISGHTALYWYRQSLGQGLEFLIYFQGNSAPDKSGLPSDRFSAERTGGSVSTLTIQRTQQEDSAVYLCASRLGNQPQHFGDGTRLSIL.

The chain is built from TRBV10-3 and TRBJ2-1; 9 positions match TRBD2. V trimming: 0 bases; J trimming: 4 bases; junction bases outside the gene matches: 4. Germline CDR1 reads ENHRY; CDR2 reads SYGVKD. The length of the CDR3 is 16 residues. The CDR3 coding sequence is TGTGCCATCAGTGAGTCGACAGCGGGAGGTTACAATGAGCAGTTCTTC. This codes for CAISESTAGGYNEQFF.

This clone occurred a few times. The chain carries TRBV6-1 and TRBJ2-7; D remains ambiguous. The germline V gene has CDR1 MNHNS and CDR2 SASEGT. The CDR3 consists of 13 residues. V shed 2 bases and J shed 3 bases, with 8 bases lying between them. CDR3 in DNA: TGTGCCAGCAGTGAAAACACGGGCTACGAGCAGTACTTC. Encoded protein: CASSENTGYEQYF.

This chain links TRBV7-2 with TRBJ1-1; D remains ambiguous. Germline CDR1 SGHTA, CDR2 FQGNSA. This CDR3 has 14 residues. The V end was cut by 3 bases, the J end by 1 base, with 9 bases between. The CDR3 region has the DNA TGTGCCAGCAGCTTTGGACCGTCGAACACTGAAGCTTTCTTT. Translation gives CASSFGPSNTEAFF.

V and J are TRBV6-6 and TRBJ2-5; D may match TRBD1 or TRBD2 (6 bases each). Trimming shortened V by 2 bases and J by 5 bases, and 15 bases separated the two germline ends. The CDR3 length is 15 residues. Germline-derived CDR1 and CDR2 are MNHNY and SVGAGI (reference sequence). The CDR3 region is CASSYHNRGRETQYF. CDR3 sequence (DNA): TGTGCCAGCAGTTACCACAATCGGGGGCGGGAGACCCAGTACTTC.

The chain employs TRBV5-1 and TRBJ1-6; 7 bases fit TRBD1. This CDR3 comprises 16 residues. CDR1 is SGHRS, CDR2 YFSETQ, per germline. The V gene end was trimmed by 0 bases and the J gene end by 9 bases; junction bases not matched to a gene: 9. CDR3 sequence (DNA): TGCGCCAGCAGCTTGGTAGCACAGGGGTCGGGTTCACCCCTCCACTTT. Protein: CASSLVAQGSGSPLHF.

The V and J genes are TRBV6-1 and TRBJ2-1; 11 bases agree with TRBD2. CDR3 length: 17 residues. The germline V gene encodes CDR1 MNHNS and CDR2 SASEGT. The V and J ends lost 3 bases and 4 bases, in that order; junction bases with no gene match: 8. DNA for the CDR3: TGTGCCAGCAGTGATCCCCTAGCGGGGGGATTTTACAATGAGCAGTTCTTC. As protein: CASSDPLAGGFYNEQFF.

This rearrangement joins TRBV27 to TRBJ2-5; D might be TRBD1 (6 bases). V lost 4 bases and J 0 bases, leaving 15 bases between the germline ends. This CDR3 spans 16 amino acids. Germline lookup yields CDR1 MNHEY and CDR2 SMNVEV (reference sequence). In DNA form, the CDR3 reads TGTGCCAGCAGTTCGTACGGGACACCCAACCAAGAGACCCAGTACTTC. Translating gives CASSSYGTPNQETQYF.

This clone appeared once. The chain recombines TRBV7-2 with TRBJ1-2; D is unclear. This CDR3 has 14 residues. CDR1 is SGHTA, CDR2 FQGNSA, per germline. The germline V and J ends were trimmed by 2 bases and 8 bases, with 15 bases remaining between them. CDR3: CASSLSRVSKGYTF. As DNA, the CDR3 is TGTGCCAGCAGCTTATCCCGGGTGTCAAAAGGCTACACCTTC.

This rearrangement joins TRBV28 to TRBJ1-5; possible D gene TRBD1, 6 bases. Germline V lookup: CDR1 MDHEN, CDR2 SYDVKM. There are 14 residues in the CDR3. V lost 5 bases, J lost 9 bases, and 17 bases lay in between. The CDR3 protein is CASSTGTVVRPQHF. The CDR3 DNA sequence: TGTGCCAGCAGTACAGGGACGGTTGTTAGGCCCCAGCATTTT.

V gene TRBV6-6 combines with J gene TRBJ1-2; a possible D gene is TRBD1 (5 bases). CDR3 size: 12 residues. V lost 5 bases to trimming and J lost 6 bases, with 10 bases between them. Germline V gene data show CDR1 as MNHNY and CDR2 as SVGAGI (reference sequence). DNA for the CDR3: TGTGCCAGCAGTATGGGGGACCATGGCTACACCTTC. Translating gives CASSMGDHGYTF.

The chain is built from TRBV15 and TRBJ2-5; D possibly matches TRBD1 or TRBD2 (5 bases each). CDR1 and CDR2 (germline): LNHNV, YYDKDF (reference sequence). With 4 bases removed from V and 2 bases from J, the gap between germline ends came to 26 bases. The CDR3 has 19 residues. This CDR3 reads CATSKRPRDGIGRQETQYF. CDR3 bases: TGTGCCACCAGCAAACGCCCCCGGGACGGGATCGGGCGGCAAGAGACCCAGTACTTC.

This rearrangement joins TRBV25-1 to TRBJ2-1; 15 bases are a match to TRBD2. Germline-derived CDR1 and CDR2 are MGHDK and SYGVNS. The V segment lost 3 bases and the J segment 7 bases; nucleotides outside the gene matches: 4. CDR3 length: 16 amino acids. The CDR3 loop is CASSESGLAGGNEQFF. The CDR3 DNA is TGTGCCAGCAGTGAGTCGGGACTAGCGGGGGGTAATGAGCAGTTCTTC.

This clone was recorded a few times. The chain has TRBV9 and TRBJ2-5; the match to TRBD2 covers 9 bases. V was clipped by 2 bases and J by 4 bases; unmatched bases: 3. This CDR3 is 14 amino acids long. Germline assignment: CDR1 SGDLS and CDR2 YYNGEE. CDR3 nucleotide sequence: TGTGCCAGCAGCGTCCTAGCGGGACGAGAGACCCAGTACTTC. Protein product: CASSVLAGRETQYF.

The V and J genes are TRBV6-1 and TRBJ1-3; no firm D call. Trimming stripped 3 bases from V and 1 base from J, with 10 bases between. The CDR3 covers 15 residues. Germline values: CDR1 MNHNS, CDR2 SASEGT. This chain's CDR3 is CASSESNGSGNTIYF. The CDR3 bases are TGTGCCAGCAGTGAGTCCAACGGGTCTGGAAACACCATATATTTT.

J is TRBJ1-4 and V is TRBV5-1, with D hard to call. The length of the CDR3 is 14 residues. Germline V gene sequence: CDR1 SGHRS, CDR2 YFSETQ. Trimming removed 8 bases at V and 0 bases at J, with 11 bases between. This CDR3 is CASGPGATNEKLFF. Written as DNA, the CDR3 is TGCGCCAGTGGCCCCGGAGCAACTAATGAAAAACTGTTTTTT.